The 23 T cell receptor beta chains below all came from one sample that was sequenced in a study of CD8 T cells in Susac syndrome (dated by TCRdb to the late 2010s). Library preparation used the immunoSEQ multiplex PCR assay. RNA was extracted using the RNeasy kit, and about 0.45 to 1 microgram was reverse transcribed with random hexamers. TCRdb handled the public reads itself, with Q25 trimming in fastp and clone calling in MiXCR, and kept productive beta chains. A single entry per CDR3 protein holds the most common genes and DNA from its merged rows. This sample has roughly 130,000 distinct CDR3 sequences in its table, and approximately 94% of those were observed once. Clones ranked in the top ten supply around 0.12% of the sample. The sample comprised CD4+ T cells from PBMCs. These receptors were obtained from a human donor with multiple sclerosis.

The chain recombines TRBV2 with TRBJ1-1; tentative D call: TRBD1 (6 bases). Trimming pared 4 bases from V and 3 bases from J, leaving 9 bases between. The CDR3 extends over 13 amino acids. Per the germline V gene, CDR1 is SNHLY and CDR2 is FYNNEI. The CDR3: CASSVGGHTEAFF. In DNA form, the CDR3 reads TGTGCCAGCAGTGTAGGGGGGCACACTGAAGCTTTCTTT. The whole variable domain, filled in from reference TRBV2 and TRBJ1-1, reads EPEVTQTPSHQVTQMGQEVILRCVPISNHLYFYWYRQILGQKVEFLVSFYNNEISEKSEIFDDQFSVERPDGSNFTLKIRSTKLEDSAMYFCASSVGGHTEAFFGQGTRLTVV.

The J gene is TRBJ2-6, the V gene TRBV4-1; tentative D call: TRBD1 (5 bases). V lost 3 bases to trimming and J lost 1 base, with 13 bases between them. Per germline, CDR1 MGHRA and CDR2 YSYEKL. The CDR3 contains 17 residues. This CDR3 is CASSQRQGTSGANVLTF. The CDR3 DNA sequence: TGCGCCAGCAGCCAGAGGCAGGGAACATCTGGGGCCAACGTCCTGACTTTC.

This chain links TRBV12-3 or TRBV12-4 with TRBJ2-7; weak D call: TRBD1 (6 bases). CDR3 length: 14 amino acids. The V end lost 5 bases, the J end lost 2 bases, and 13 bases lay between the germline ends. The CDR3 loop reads CASSPRTVAYEQYF. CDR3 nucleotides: TGTGCCAGCAGTCCCCGGACAGTTGCCTACGAGCAGTACTTC.

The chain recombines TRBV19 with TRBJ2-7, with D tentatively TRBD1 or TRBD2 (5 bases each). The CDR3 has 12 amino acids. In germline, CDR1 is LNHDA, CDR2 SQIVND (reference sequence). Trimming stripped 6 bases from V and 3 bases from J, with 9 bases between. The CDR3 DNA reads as TGTGCCAGTAGCCGGGGCCGCTACGAGCAGTACTTC. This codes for CASSRGRYEQYF.

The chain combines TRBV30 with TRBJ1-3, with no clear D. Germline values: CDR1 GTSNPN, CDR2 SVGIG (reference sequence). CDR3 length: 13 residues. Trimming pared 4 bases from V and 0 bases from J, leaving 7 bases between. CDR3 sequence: CAWTTSSGNTIYF. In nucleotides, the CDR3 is TGTGCCTGGACCACGTCCTCTGGAAACACCATATATTTT.

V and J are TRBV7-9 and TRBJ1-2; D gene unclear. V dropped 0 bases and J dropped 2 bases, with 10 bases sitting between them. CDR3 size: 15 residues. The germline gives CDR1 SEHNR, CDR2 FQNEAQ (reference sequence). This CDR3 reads CASSLAVGNNYGYTF. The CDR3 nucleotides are TGTGCCAGCAGCTTAGCCGTGGGAAACAACTATGGCTACACCTTC.

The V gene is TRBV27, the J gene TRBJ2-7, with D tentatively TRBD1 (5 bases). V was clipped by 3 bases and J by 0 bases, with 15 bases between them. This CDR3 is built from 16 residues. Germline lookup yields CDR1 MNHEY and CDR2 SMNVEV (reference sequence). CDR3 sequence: CASSFKGRGSSYEQYF. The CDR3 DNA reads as TGTGCCAGCAGTTTTAAGGGAAGGGGATCCTCCTACGAGCAGTACTTC.

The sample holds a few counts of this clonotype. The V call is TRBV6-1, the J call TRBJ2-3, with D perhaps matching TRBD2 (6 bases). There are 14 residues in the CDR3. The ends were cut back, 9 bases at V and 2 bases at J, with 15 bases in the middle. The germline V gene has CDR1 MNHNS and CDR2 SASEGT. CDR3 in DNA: TGTGCCAGTTCGCCGGGACTGCCCACAGATACGCAGTATTTT. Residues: CASSPGLPTDTQYF.

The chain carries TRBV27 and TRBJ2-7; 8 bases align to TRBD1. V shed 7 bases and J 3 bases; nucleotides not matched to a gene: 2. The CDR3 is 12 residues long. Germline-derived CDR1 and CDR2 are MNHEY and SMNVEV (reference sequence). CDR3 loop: CASMDRVYEQYF. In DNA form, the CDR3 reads TGTGCCAGCATGGACAGGGTCTACGAGCAGTACTTC.

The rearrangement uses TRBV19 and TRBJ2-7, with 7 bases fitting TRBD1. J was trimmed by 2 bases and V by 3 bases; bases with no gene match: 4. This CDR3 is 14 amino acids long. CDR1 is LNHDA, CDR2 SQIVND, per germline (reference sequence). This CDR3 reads CASSIDRVTYEQYF. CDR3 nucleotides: TGTGCCAGTAGTATTGACAGGGTAACCTACGAGCAGTACTTC.

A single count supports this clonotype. The CDR3 DNA sequence: TGTGCCTGGAGTTTACAGGGGGCAAGGGACACCATATATTTT. Encoded protein: CAWSLQGARDTIYF. The chain is built from TRBV30 and TRBJ1-3; TRBD1 matches 9 bases. CDR3 length: 14 amino acids. In germline, CDR1 is GTSNPN, CDR2 SVGIG (reference sequence). Losses at the gene ends were 2 bases for V and 8 bases for J; bases not matched to a gene: 7. Looking up the rest from reference TRBV30 and TRBJ1-3 gives the full variable domain: SQTIHQWPATLVQPVGSPLSLECTVEGTSNPNLYWYRQAAGRGLQLLFYSVGIGQISSEVPQNLSASRPQDRQFILSSKKLLLSDSGFYLCAWSLQGARDTIYFGEGSWLTVV.

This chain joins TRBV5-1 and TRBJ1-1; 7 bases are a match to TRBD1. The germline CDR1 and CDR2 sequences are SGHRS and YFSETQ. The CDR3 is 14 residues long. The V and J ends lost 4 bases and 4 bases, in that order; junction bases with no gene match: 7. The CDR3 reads CASSVEGAPTEAFF. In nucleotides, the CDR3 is TGCGCCAGCAGCGTAGAGGGGGCGCCCACTGAAGCTTTCTTT.

The chain's CDR3 is CASSQSDSLAQYF. In DNA form, the CDR3 reads TGTGCCAGCAGCCAATCCGACTCTCTGGCCCAGTACTTC. The V gene is TRBV7-2, the J gene TRBJ2-5; D not resolved. The CDR3 has 13 amino acids. The germline CDR1 and CDR2 sequences are SGHTA and FQGNSA. Trimming cost V 5 bases and J 9 bases, with 16 bases left between them.

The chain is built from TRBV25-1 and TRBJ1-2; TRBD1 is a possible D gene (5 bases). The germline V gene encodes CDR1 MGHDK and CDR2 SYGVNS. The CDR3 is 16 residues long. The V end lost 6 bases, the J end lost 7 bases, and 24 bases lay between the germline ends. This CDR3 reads CASSEKKQDLRVGYTF. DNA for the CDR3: TGTGCCAGCAGCGAAAAAAAACAGGACCTCAGGGTTGGCTACACCTTC.

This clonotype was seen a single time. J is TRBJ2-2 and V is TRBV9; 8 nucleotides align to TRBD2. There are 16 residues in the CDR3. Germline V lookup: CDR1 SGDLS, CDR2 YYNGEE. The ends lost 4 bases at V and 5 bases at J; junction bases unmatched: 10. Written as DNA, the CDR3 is TGTGCCAGCAGCTCAGTAGCGGGGCACTGGACCGGGGAGCTGTTTTTT. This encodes CASSSVAGHWTGELFF.

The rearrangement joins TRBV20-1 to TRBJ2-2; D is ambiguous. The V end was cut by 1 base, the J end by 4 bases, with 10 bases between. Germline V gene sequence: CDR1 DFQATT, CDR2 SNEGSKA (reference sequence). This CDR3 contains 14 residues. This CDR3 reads CSARGPRGTGELFF. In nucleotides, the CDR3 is TGCAGTGCTAGAGGCCCTAGAGGCACCGGGGAGCTGTTTTTT.

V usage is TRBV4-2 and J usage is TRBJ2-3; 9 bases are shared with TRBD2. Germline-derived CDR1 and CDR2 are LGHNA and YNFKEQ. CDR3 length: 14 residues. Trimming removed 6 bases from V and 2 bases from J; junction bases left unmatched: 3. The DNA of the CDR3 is TGTGCCAGCAGTTTAGCGGGAGTCACAGATACGCAGTATTTT. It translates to CASSLAGVTDTQYF.

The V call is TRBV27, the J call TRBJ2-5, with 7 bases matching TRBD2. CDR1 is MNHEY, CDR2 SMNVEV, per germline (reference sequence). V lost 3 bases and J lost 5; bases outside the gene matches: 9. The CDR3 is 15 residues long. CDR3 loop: CASSFWREGLETQYF. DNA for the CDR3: TGTGCCAGCAGTTTTTGGAGGGAGGGCCTCGAGACCCAGTACTTC.

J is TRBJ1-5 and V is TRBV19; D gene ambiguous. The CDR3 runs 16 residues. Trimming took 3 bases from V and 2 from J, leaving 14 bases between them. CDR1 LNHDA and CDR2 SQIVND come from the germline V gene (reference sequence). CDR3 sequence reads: CASSIRWVKGNQPQHF. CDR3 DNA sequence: TGTGCCAGTAGTATTCGGTGGGTAAAGGGCAATCAGCCCCAGCATTTT. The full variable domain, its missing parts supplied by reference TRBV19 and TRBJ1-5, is DGGITQSPKYLFRKEGQNVTLSCEQNLNHDAMYWYRQDPGQGLRLIYYSQIVNDFQKGDIAEGYSVSREKKESFPLTVTSAQKNPTAFYLCASSIRWVKGNQPQHFGDGTRLSIL.

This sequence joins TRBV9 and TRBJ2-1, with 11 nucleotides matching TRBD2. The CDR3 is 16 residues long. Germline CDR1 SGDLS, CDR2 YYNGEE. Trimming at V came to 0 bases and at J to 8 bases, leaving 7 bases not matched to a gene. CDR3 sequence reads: CASSVGGLAGADEQFF. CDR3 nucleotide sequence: TGTGCCAGCAGCGTAGGTGGACTAGCGGGCGCAGATGAGCAGTTCTTC.

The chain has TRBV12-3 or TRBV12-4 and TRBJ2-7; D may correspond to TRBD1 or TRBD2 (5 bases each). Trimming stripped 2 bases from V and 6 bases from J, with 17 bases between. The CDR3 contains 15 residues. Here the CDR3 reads CASSLSGSRGSEQYF. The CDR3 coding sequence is TGTGCCAGCAGTTTAAGTGGTTCGAGGGGTAGCGAGCAGTACTTC.

The CDR3 nucleotides read TGTGCCAGCAGTTACTCGAATCAGGACCACTACGAGCAGTACTTC. It specifies CASSYSNQDHYEQYF. This chain links TRBV6-5 with TRBJ2-7, with unresolved D. The CDR3 is 15 amino acids. Trimming took 0 bases from V and 3 from J, leaving 12 bases between them. The germline CDR1 and CDR2 sequences are MNHEY and SVGAGI.

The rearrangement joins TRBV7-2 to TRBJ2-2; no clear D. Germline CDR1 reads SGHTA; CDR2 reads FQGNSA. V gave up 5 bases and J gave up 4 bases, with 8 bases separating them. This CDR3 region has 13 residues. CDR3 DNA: TGTGCCAGCAGCGCCATGGTCACCGGGGAGCTGTTTTTT. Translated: CASSAMVTGELFF. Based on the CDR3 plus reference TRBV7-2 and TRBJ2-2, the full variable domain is GAGVSQSPSNKVTEKGKDVELRCDPISGHTALYWYRQSLGQGLEFLIYFQGNSAPDKSGLPSDRFSAERTGGSVSTLTIQRTQQEDSAVYLCASSAMVTGELFFGEGSRLTVL.